Below, one TCR beta chain is given with its context. Its antigen is not identified. Alongside a J-beta primer mix, a sample-barcoded 5' primer served in a second PCR lasting about 7 to 12 cycles. TCRdb reprocessed the 5' RACE reads via MiXCR and lists one record per CDR3 protein. The sample yields 1.4 million or so distinct CDR3 sequences, under 55% seen once. The sample is drawn from a study of blood T cells in healthy people across ages. Study observations and caveats: With age, beta diversity per million T cells declined roughly linearly, significantly by 40 to 50. PBMCs were not sorted, which prevented a conclusive comparison of naive versus antigen-experienced cells. TCR beta diversity tracked closely with naive T cell percentage.

The CDR3 length is 14 residues. Germline-derived CDR1 and CDR2 are MGHRA and YSYEKL. V lost 0 bases to trimming and J lost 7 bases, with 12 bases between them. The draw of peripheral blood yielded about 10 milliliters from each donor. The chain recombines TRBV4-1 with TRBJ2-5; perhaps TRBD2 as D (5 bases). Sample: blood. This TCR came from a woman under 30 in good health. The CDR3 region is CASSQELAATTQYF. As DNA, the CDR3 is TGCGCCAGCAGCCAAGAGCTAGCTGCTACGACCCAGTACTTC.